The clone carrying this T cell receptor beta chain was observed at least ten times. The antigen is undetermined. Time point defined: newly diagnosed GD, antithyroid drugs for less than 3 months. Extracted RNA from PBMCs served as the source of the TCR library. These data come from a study of regulatory T cells in long-lasting Graves disease. Study-level information: Less than 3 months of antithyroid drugs had been taken by newly diagnosed Graves' patients. General observations from the study: The work looked only at peripheral blood and did not look at thyroid tissue.

The CDR3 extends over 16 amino acids. V lost 4 bases, J lost 7 bases, and 10 bases stayed unmatched. The germline gives CDR1 PRHDT, CDR2 FYEKMQ (reference sequence). Relying on iRepertoire HTBI primers and Arm-PCR of CDR3 regions, the team built TCR beta libraries. Via MiXCR, TCRdb re-called the multiplex PCR reads, giving one row per CDR3 protein. The sample carries hundreds of thousands of distinct CDR3 sequences, about 13% recorded once. The sample also formed part of further work on T cells in Graves' hyperthyroidism and ophthalmopathy.

The material sequenced was peripheral blood mononuclear cells (PBMCs), taken at new diagnosis, from a patient treated with antithyroid drugs. The rearrangement uses TRBV13 and TRBJ1-2, with TRBD1 identical over 12 bases. This TCR was sampled from a young man with Graves disease. CDR3 protein: CASSSNKGQGATGYTF. CDR3 sequence (DNA): TGTGCCAGCAGCTCCAATAAGGGACAGGGGGCGACTGGCTACACCTTC.